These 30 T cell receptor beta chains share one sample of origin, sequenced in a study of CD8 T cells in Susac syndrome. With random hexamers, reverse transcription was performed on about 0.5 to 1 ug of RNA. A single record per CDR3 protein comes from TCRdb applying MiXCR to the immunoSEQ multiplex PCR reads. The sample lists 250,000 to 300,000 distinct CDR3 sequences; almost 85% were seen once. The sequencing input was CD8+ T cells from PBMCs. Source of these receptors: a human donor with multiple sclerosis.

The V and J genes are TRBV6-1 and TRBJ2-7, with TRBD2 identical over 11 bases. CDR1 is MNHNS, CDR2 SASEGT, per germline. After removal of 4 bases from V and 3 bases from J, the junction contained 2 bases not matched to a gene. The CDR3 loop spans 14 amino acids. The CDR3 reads CASSGLAGGYEQYF. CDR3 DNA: TGTGCCAGCAGTGGCCTAGCGGGAGGCTACGAGCAGTACTTC.

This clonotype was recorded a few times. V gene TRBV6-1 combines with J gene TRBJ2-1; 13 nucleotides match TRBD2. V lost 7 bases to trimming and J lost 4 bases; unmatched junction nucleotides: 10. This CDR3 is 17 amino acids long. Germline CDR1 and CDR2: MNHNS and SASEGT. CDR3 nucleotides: TGTGCCAGCACCGGACTAGCGGGAGTGAGGGGGTACAATGAGCAGTTCTTC. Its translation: CASTGLAGVRGYNEQFF.

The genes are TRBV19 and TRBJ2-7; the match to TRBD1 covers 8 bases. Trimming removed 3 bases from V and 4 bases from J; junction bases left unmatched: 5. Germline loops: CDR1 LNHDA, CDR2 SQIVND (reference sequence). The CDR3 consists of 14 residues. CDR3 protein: CASSMETGEYEQYF. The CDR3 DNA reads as TGTGCCAGTAGTATGGAGACAGGGGAGTACGAGCAGTACTTC.

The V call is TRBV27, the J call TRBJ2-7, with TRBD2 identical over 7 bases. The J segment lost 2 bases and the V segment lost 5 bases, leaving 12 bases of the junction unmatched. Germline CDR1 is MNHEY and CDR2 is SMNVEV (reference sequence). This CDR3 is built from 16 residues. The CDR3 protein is CASSAESSGPAYEQYF. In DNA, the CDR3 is TGTGCCAGCAGTGCAGAGTCTAGCGGTCCCGCCTACGAGCAGTACTTC.

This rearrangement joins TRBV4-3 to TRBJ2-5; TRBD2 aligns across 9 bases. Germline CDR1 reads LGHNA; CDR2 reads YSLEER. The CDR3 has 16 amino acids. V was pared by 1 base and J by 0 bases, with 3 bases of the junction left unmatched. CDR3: CASSQVTSGYQETQYF. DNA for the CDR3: TGCGCCAGCAGCCAAGTAACTAGCGGGTACCAAGAGACCCAGTACTTC.

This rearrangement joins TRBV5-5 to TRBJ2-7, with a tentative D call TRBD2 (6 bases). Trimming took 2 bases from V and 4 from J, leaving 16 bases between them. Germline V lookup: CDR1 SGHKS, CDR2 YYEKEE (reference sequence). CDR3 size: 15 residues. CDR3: CASSLRDSYEYEQYF. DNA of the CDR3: TGTGCCAGCAGCTTACGGGACTCTTACGAGTACGAGCAGTACTTC.

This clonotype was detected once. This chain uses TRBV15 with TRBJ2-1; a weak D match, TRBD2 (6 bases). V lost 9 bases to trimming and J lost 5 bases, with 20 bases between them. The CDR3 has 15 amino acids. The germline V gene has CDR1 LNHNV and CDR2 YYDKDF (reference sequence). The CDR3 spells CATTLRLAWDNEQFF. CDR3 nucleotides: TGTGCCACAACGCTCAGGCTAGCGTGGGACAATGAGCAGTTCTTC.

The CDR3 bases are TGTGCCAGTAGTATAGAGAGCTGGGGGGGAGGGTTTGGATCTGAAGCTTTCTTT. Its protein is CASSIESWGGGFGSEAFF. The gene calls are TRBV19 and TRBJ1-1, with D maybe TRBD1 (5 bases). Trimming left V 0 bases short and J 6 bases short, with 23 bases between. CDR3 size: 18 residues. CDR1 is LNHDA, CDR2 SQIVND, per germline (reference sequence). Filled out from reference TRBV19 and TRBJ1-1, the complete variable domain reads DGGITQSPKYLFRKEGQNVTLSCEQNLNHDAMYWYRQDPGQGLRLIYYSQIVNDFQKGDIAEGYSVSREKKESFPLTVTSAQKNPTAFYLCASSIESWGGGFGSEAFFGQGTRLTVV.

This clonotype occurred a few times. The CDR3 loop reads CASSPGQTNTEAFF. The CDR3 bases are TGTGCCAGCAGCCCGGGACAGACGAACACTGAAGCTTTCTTT. The chain employs TRBV7-9 and TRBJ1-1; TRBD1 matches 7 bases. V was pared by 5 bases and J by 1 base, with 4 bases of the junction left unmatched. The CDR3 loop spans 14 amino acids. Per the germline V gene, CDR1 is SEHNR and CDR2 is FQNEAQ (reference sequence). The entire variable domain, with the rest obtained from reference TRBV7-9 and TRBJ1-1, is as follows: DTGVSQNPRHKITKRGQNVTFRCDPISEHNRLYWYRQTLGQGPEFLTYFQNEAQLEKSRLLSDRFSAERPKGSFSTLEIQRTEQGDSAMYLCASSPGQTNTEAFFGQGTRLTVV.

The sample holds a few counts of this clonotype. CDR3 region: CASSAGTSYEQYF. CDR3 nucleotides: TGTGCCAGTTCCGCCGGGACTAGCTACGAGCAGTACTTC. The V and J genes are TRBV6-6 and TRBJ2-7; 8 bases align to TRBD2. Germline loops: CDR1 MNHNY, CDR2 SVGAGI (reference sequence). This CDR3 has 13 residues. V was pared by 9 bases and J by 3 bases, with 7 bases of the junction left unmatched.

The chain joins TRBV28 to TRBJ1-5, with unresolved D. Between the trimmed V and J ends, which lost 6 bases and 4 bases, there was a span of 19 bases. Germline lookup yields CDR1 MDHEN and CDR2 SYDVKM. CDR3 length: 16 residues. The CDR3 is CASSPPQLGRNQPQHF. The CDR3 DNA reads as TGTGCCAGCAGCCCGCCCCAACTAGGTCGGAATCAGCCCCAGCATTTT.

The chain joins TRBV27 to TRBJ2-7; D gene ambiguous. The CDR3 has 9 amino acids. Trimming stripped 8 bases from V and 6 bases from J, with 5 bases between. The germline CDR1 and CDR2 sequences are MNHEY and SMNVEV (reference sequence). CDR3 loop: CASDCEQYF. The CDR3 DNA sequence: TGTGCCAGCGACTGCGAGCAGTACTTC.

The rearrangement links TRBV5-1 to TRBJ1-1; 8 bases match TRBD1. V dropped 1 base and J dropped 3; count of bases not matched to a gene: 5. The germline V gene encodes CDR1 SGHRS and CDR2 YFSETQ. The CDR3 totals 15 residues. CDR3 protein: CASSLSRGRDTEAFF. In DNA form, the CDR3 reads TGCGCCAGCAGCTTGAGCAGGGGGCGCGACACTGAAGCTTTCTTT.

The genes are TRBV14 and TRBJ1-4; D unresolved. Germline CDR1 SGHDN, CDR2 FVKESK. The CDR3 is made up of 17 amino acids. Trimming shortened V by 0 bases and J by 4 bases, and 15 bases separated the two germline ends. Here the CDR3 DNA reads TGTGCCAGCAGCCAAGATATAATCGGCAGCTATAATGAAAAACTGTTTTTT. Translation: CASSQDIIGSYNEKLFF.

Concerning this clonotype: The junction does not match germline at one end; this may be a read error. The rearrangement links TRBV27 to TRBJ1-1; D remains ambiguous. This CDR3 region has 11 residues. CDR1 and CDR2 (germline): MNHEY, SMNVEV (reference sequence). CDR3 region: CASTSYYGLYF. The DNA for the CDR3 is TGTGCCAGCACCTCCTACTACGGGTTGTACTTT.

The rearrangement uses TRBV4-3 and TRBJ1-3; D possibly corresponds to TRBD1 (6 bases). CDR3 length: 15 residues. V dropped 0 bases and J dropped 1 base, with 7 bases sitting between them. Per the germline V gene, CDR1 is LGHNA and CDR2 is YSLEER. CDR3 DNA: TGCGCCAGCAGCCAAGATACAGGGTCTGGAAACACCATATATTTT. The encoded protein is CASSQDTGSGNTIYF.

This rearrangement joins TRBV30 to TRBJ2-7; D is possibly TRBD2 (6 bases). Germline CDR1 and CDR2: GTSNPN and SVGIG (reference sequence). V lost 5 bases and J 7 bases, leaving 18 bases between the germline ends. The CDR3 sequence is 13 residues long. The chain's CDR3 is CAWCRGTRREQYF. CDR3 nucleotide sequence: TGTGCCTGGTGCCGGGGGACCCGGAGGGAGCAGTACTTC.

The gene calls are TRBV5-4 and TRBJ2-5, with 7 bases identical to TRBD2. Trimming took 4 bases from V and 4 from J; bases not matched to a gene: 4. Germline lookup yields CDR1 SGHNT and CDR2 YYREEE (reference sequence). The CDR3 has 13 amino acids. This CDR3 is CASSPPGGETQYF. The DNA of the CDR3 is TGTGCCAGCAGCCCCCCGGGAGGAGAGACCCAGTACTTC.

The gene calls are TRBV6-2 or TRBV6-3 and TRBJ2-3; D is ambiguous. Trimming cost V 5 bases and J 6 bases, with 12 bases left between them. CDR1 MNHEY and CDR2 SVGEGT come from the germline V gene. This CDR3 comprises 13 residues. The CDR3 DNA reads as TGTGCCAGCAGTAGATCGGAAAAGGATACGCAGTATTTT. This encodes CASSRSEKDTQYF.

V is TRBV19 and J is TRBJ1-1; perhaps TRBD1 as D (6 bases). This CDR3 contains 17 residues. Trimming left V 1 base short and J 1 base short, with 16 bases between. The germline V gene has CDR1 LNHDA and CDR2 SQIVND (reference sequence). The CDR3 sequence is CASSIGGRPGRNTEAFF. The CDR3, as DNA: TGTGCCAGTAGTATAGGGGGGCGCCCAGGAAGGAACACTGAAGCTTTCTTT.

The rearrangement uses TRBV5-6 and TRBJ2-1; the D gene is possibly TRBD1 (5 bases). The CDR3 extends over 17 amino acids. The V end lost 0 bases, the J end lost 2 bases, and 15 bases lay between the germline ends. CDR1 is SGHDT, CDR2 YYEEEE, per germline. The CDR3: CASSLGMGPGPYNEQFF. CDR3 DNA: TGTGCCAGCAGCTTGGGAATGGGGCCGGGCCCCTACAATGAGCAGTTCTTC.

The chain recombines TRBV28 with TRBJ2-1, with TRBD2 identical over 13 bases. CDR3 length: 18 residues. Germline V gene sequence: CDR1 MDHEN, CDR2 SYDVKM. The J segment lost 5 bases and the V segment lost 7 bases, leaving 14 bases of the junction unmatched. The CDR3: CASTGSPGLAGDNNEQFF. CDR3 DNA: TGTGCCAGCACTGGCAGTCCCGGACTAGCGGGAGATAACAATGAGCAGTTCTTC.

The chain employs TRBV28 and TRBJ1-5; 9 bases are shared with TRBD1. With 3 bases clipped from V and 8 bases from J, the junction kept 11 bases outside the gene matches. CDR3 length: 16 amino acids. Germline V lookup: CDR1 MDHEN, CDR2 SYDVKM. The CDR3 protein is CASSFLWDRVMEPQHF. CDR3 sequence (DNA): TGTGCCAGCAGTTTTTTGTGGGACAGGGTTATGGAGCCCCAGCATTTT.

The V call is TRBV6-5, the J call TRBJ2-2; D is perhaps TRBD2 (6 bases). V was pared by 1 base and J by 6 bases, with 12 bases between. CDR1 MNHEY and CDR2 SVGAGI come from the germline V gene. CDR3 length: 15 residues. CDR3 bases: TGTGCCAGCAGTTACTTCGCGGGGTACGCCGGGGAGCTGTTTTTT. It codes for CASSYFAGYAGELFF.

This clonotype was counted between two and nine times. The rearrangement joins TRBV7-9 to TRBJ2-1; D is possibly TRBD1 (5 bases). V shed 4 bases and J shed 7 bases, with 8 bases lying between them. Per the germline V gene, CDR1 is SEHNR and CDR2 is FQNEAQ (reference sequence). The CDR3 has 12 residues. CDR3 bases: TGTGCCAGCAGCTGGGGCGCTAATGAGCAGTTCTTC. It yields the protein CASSWGANEQFF.

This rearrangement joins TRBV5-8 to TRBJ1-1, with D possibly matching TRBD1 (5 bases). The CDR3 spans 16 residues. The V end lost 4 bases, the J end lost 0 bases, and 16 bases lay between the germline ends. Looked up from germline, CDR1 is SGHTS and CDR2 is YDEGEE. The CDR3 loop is CASSGDWDRMNTEAFF. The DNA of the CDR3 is TGTGCCAGCAGCGGGGACTGGGACCGAATGAACACTGAAGCTTTCTTT.

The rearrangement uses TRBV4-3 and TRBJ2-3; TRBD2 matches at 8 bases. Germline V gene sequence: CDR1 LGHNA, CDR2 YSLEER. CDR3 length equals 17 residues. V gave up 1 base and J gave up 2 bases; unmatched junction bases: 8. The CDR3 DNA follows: TGCGCCAGCAGCCAAGCCTCTACGGGAGGGTACACAGATACGCAGTATTTT. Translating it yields CASSQASTGGYTDTQYF.

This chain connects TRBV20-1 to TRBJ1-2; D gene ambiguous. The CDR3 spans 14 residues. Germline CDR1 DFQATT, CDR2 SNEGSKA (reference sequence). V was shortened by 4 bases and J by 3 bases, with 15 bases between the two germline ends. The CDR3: CSAKTQTLDYGYTF. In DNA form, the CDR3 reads TGCAGTGCTAAGACCCAGACCCTAGACTATGGCTACACCTTC.

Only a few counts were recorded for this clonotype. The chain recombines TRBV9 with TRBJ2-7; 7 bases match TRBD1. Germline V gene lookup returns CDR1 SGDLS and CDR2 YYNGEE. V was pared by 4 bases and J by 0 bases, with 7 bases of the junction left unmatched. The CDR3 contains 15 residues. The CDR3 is CASSPGDSSSYEQYF. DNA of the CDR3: TGTGCCAGCAGCCCCGGGGACAGTAGCTCCTACGAGCAGTACTTC.

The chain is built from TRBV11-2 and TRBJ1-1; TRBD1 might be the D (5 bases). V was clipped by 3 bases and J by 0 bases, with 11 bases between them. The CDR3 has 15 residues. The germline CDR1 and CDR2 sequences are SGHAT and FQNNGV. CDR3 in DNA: TGTGCCAGCAGCTTCGTGGGGGGACTGAACACTGAAGCTTTCTTT. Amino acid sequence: CASSFVGGLNTEAFF.